Below, 25 T cell receptor beta chains from the same sample are listed, as sequenced in a study of radiation and T cells in renal cell carcinoma. Using immunoSEQ multiplex PCR, the repertoire was profiled, and TCRdb retains in-frame clones only, with some absent. The table has tens of thousands of clones, 58% seen once. Treatment indicated: treatment-naive control, cytoreductive nephrectomy. Specimen: tumor tissue, collected from a patient whose treatment was nephrectomy without radiotherapy. These receptors came from a man aged 40-50 years with renal cell carcinoma.

V usage is TRBV6-1 and J usage is TRBJ2-1, with 9 bases matching TRBD2. CDR1 and CDR2 from the germline V gene are MNHNS and SASEGT. V was pared by 2 bases and J by 7 bases, with 6 bases of the junction left unmatched. The CDR3 is 15 amino acids. The CDR3 DNA reads TGTGCCAGCAGTGAAAGTGCTAGCGGGGTAAATGAGCAGTTCTTC. Amino acids: CASSESASGVNEQFF.

The chain joins TRBV4-2 to TRBJ2-1; D is ambiguous. The CDR3 is made up of 16 amino acids. Germline CDR1 is LGHNA and CDR2 is YNFKEQ. Deletions cut 4 bases from V and 0 bases from J, with 13 bases between. This CDR3 reads CASSRSTSSSYNEQFF. The CDR3 coding sequence is TGTGCCAGCAGCCGTTCAACCTCTAGCTCCTACAATGAGCAGTTCTTC.

Comment on this clone: One end of the junction varies from germline; a read error may be responsible. J is TRBJ1-2 and V is TRBV7-2, with TRBD1 identical over 9 bases. CDR1 is SGHTA and CDR2 is FQGNSA in the germline V gene. The CDR3 sequence is 16 residues long. The DNA for the CDR3 is TGCGCCAGCAGCCAAGCCCCCGGGACAGGGAACTATGGCTACACCTTC. Translation gives CASSQAPGTGNYGYTF.

The genes are TRBV7-9 and TRBJ2-2, with TRBD1 matching 9 bases. The CDR3 is 19 residues long. Germline trimming cut 7 bases from V and 5 bases from J; bases unmatched to any gene: 20. Germline V CDR1 and CDR2: SEHNR, FQNEAQ (reference sequence). The CDR3 sequence is CASILRVSSDRGETGELFF. For the CDR3, the DNA is TGTGCCAGCATCCTAAGAGTGTCCTCGGACAGGGGTGAGACCGGGGAGCTGTTTTTT.

V usage is TRBV5-6 and J usage is TRBJ1-1; D not certain. The CDR3 has 15 amino acids. V was trimmed by 4 bases and J by 0 bases, leaving 13 bases between them. Germline lookup yields CDR1 SGHDT and CDR2 YYEEEE. The CDR3 DNA is TGTGCCAGCAGCGCCGGGCCAAAGATGAACACTGAAGCTTTCTTT. It is translated as CASSAGPKMNTEAFF.

This clone was picked up a small number of times. The chain couples TRBV5-1 to TRBJ2-2, with a tentative D call TRBD2 (5 bases). Germline V gives CDR1 SGHRS, CDR2 YFSETQ. V lost 1 base, J lost 2 bases, and 6 bases lay in between. This CDR3 has 14 residues. In nucleotides, the CDR3 is TGCGCCAGCAGCTTGACGGGAAACACCGGGGAGCTGTTTTTT. Translation: CASSLTGNTGELFF.

The chain uses TRBV19 and TRBJ2-1; no definite D call. The germline V gene encodes CDR1 LNHDA and CDR2 SQIVND (reference sequence). The germline V and J ends were trimmed by 4 bases and 6 bases, with 13 bases remaining between them. This CDR3 has 14 amino acids. DNA of the CDR3: TGTGCCAGTAGTAGGGTCGGATCGTTCAATGAGCAGTTCTTC. Amino acids: CASSRVGSFNEQFF.

CDR3 residues: CASSPQLNTEAFF. The CDR3 nucleotides read TGTGCCAGCAGCCCCCAGCTGAACACTGAAGCTTTCTTT. The rearrangement joins TRBV13 to TRBJ1-1; D is unresolved. There are 13 residues in the CDR3. V was trimmed by 5 bases and J by 0 bases, leaving 7 bases between them. Germline-derived CDR1 and CDR2 are PRHDT and FYEKMQ (reference sequence).

V gene TRBV18 combines with J gene TRBJ2-3; D ambiguous. This CDR3 has 13 amino acids. V lost 1 base, J lost 1 base, and 3 bases lay in between. Germline V lookup: CDR1 KGHSH, CDR2 LQKENI. CDR3 sequence: CASSPRRTDTQYF. The DNA for the CDR3 is TGTGCCAGCTCACCACGCCGCACAGATACGCAGTATTTT. Variable domain in full (rest from reference TRBV18 and TRBJ2-3): NAGVMQNPRHLVRRRGQEARLRCSPMKGHSHVYWYRQLPEEGLKFMVYLQKENIIDESGMPKERFSAEFPKEGPSILRIQQVVRGDSAAYFCASSPRRTDTQYFGPGTRLTVL.

The V and J genes are TRBV2 and TRBJ1-5, with 7 bases aligning to TRBD1. J was trimmed by 6 bases and V by 5 bases; bases with no gene match: 4. This CDR3 spans 13 amino acids. CDR1 is SNHLY and CDR2 is FYNNEI in the germline V gene. CDR3: CASSIQGIQPQHF. The CDR3 DNA reads as TGTGCCAGCAGTATACAGGGGATTCAGCCCCAGCATTTT.

The rearrangement joins TRBV2 to TRBJ2-3, with 7 nucleotides matching TRBD1. Germline assignment: CDR1 SNHLY and CDR2 FYNNEI. Losses at the gene ends were 4 bases for V and 1 base for J; bases not matched to a gene: 2. The CDR3 contains 14 residues. The CDR3 DNA is TGTGCCAGCAGTGGAGACAGGGGCACAGATACGCAGTATTTT. Amino acid sequence: CASSGDRGTDTQYF.

This clone counts as medium-sized. The chain is built from TRBV2 and TRBJ1-2, with a tentative D call TRBD1 (6 bases). Between the trimmed V and J ends, which lost 3 bases and 4 bases, there was a span of 15 bases. The CDR3 is made up of 15 amino acids. Per germline, CDR1 SNHLY and CDR2 FYNNEI. CDR3 residues: CASSDEGGYGYGYTF. CDR3 DNA sequence: TGTGCCAGCAGTGACGAAGGGGGGTACGGCTATGGCTACACCTTC.

The sample holds a few counts of this clone. The chain is built from TRBV28 and TRBJ1-2; no firm D call. The CDR3 is made up of 15 amino acids. Trimming removed 1 base at V and 3 bases at J, with 12 bases between. Germline CDR1 and CDR2: MDHEN and SYDVKM. The CDR3 reads CASSLSQVVYYGYTF. The DNA for the CDR3 is TGTGCCAGCAGTTTATCCCAGGTGGTCTACTATGGCTACACCTTC.

The chain couples TRBV10-3 to TRBJ1-1; D is undetermined. V was trimmed by 0 bases and J by 2 bases, leaving 4 bases between them. The CDR3 spans 13 residues. Germline V gene sequence: CDR1 ENHRY, CDR2 SYGVKD. The CDR3 nucleotides read TGTGCCATCAGTGAGTCAGCAAACACTGAAGCTTTCTTT. Encoded protein: CAISESANTEAFF.

Only a few counts were recorded for this clone. V gene TRBV6-5 combines with J gene TRBJ1-2; D remains unclear. The CDR3 runs to 15 residues. Germline V gene data show CDR1 as MNHEY and CDR2 as SVGAGI. V lost 2 bases to trimming and J lost 3 bases, with 13 bases between them. CDR3 in amino acids: CASSYGSLSDYGYTF. The CDR3 nucleotides are TGTGCCAGCAGTTACGGGTCCCTGAGCGACTATGGCTACACCTTC.

The chain uses TRBV6-1 and TRBJ1-2, with no clear D. Trimming stripped 0 bases from V and 4 bases from J, with 12 bases between. CDR3 length equals 15 residues. Germline V CDR1 and CDR2: MNHNS, SASEGT. DNA of the CDR3: TGTGCCAGCAGTGAAGCAAGATGGGCACCCTATGGCTACACCTTC. Its translation is CASSEARWAPYGYTF.

This clone was detected only a few times. The chain is built from TRBV10-3 and TRBJ1-2, with D possibly TRBD1 on 5 matching bases. This CDR3 has 13 amino acids. V was trimmed by 7 bases and J by 8 bases, leaving 17 bases between them. The germline CDR1 and CDR2 sequences are ENHRY and SYGVKD. CDR3 sequence (DNA): TGTGCCATCAATAAAAGGACAACTGGGGGCTACACCTTC. It yields the protein CAINKRTTGGYTF.

This clone turned up a few times. The rearrangement joins TRBV28 to TRBJ1-2; no firm D call. The CDR3 spans 11 residues. Trimming removed 7 bases from V and 14 bases from J, with 17 bases in between. Looked up from germline, CDR1 is MDHEN and CDR2 is SYDVKM. CDR3: CASTPGRALTF. The DNA of the CDR3 is TGTGCCAGCACCCCCGGTAGGGCGCTAACCTTC.

The V gene is TRBV13, the J gene TRBJ2-3; TRBD1 matches at 11 bases. J was trimmed by 3 bases and V by 3 bases; bases with no gene match: 2. Looked up from germline, CDR1 is PRHDT and CDR2 is FYEKMQ (reference sequence). The CDR3 is 15 residues long. This CDR3 reads CASSLGTGGTDTQYF. The CDR3 DNA sequence: TGTGCCAGCAGCTTGGGGACAGGGGGAACAGATACGCAGTATTTT.

DNA for the CDR3: TGTGCCAGCAGCTTTCGTCCGGGGATGAATGAGCAGTTCTTC. Protein: CASSFRPGMNEQFF. The chain carries TRBV7-2 and TRBJ2-1, with D maybe TRBD2 (5 bases). The V end was cut by 3 bases, the J end by 7 bases, with 13 bases between. Germline V lookup: CDR1 SGHTA, CDR2 FQGNSA. The CDR3 length is 14 residues.

The gene calls are TRBV5-6 and TRBJ1-2; TRBD1 matches at 7 bases. There are 16 residues in the CDR3. CDR1 is SGHDT and CDR2 is YYEEEE in the germline V gene. Trimming at V came to 4 bases and at J to 6 bases, leaving 15 bases not matched to a gene. CDR3 sequence reads: CASSQSDQQGSHGYTF. DNA of the CDR3: TGTGCCAGCAGCCAATCAGACCAACAGGGGTCTCATGGCTACACCTTC.

The rearrangement links TRBV7-9 to TRBJ1-5; D ambiguous. This CDR3 is 14 amino acids long. The V end lost 5 bases, the J end lost 6 bases, and 14 bases lay between the germline ends. The germline V gene encodes CDR1 SEHNR and CDR2 FQNEAQ (reference sequence). CDR3 sequence: CASSARPDGQPQHF. The CDR3 DNA follows: TGTGCCAGCAGCGCCAGACCCGACGGTCAGCCCCAGCATTTT.

This clone was seen a handful of times. This chain joins TRBV6-1 and TRBJ2-7; the match to TRBD1 covers 7 bases. The CDR3 contains 13 residues. CDR1 and CDR2 from the germline V gene are MNHNS and SASEGT. Trimming at V came to 3 bases and at J to 2 bases, leaving 1 base not matched to a gene. The CDR3 DNA reads TGTGCCAGCAGTGAGGGACAGACCTACGAGCAGTACGTC. This translates into CASSEGQTYEQYV.

This clone has a handful of counts. V gene TRBV5-6 combines with J gene TRBJ1-6; 7 bases map to TRBD1. CDR3 length equals 16 residues. Germline V gives CDR1 SGHDT, CDR2 YYEEEE. V gave up 1 base and J gave up 7 bases; unmatched junction bases: 8. The CDR3 spells CASSLYTGVINSPLHF. CDR3 nucleotide sequence: TGTGCCAGCAGCTTGTATACAGGGGTAATAAATTCACCCCTCCACTTT.

V gene TRBV11-3 combines with J gene TRBJ2-3, with D hard to call. Germline CDR1 is SGHNT and CDR2 is YENEEA. The CDR3 is made up of 13 amino acids. Trimming shortened V by 0 bases and J by 8 bases, and 9 bases separated the two germline ends. This chain's CDR3 is CASSLDPSSTQYF. DNA for the CDR3: TGTGCCAGCAGCTTAGACCCATCAAGTACGCAGTATTTT.